The clone carrying this T cell receptor (beta chain) was recorded many times. Its target is unknown. Via MiXCR, TCRdb re-called the 5' RACE reads, giving one row per CDR3 protein. The profile shows 150,000 to 200,000 distinct CDR3 sequences, around a tenth of them singletons. The data stem from a study of CD8 T cells in ankylosing spondylitis. Findings of the study overall: Enrichment of disease-linked clones was reportedly significant in matched ankylosing spondylitis synovial fluid. The study identified a TCR beta motif of several highly homologous variants that appeared characteristic of ankylosing spondylitis blood.

CDR1 and CDR2 from the germline V gene are ENHRY and SYGVKD. V gave up 3 bases and J gave up 1 base, with 18 bases separating them. The CDR3 sequence is 17 residues long. The clonotype originates from a male donor with ankylosing spondylitis or in good health (not recorded which). The chain employs TRBV10-3 and TRBJ1-1; possible D gene TRBD1, 5 bases. Sequenced sample: blood, either unsorted or a sorted T cell fraction (not recorded which). The CDR3 DNA sequence: TGTGCCATCAGTGATGGGGCCAGGGTTGAGAGGAACACTGAAGCTTTCTTT. This translates into CAISDGARVERNTEAFF.